The 9 T cell receptor beta chains listed next were all sequenced from one sample in a study of regulatory T cells in long-lasting Graves disease. Researchers made TCR beta libraries by using iRepertoire HTBI primers and running Arm-PCR on CDR3 regions. TCRdb reprocessed the multiplex PCR reads with MiXCR, giving one entry per CDR3 protein. The sample consists of about 500,000 distinct CDR3 sequences, 12% of them appearing once. Time point in this sample: newly diagnosed GD, antithyroid drugs for less than 3 months. Scientists built the TCR library using RNA that was extracted from PBMCs. These data are also associated with another study on T cells in Graves' hyperthyroidism and ophthalmopathy.

The specimen was peripheral blood mononuclear cells (PBMCs), collected at new diagnosis, from a patient treated with antithyroid drugs. These receptor sequences come from a woman between 25 and 40 years old with Graves disease.

This clonotype was seen ten or more times. The chain employs TRBV6-5 and TRBJ1-4, with a tentative D call TRBD1 (5 bases). Germline V gives CDR1 MNHEY, CDR2 SVGAGI. V was clipped by 0 bases and J by 9 bases, with 14 bases between them. The CDR3 has 15 amino acids. The CDR3 DNA reads as TGTGCCAGCAGTTACTCCCCTAGCAGGGTGAAAAAACTGTTTTTT. Residues: CASSYSPSRVKKLFF.

This clonotype was recorded many times. The chain has TRBV14 and TRBJ2-2; 7 nucleotides align to TRBD2. The germline gives CDR1 SGHDN, CDR2 FVKESK. The CDR3 covers 16 residues. Trimming took 1 base from V and 0 from J; bases not matched to a gene: 2. The CDR3, as DNA: TGTGCCAGCAGCCAAGTGGCGGGGGCGAACACCGGGGAGCTGTTTTTT. Protein product: CASSQVAGANTGELFF.

The sample holds many counts of this clonotype. The V call is TRBV11-2, the J call TRBJ2-7; D call uncertain. Trimming removed 5 bases at V and 2 bases at J, with 10 bases between. The CDR3 has 13 amino acids. Germline V gene sequence: CDR1 SGHAT, CDR2 FQNNGV. The CDR3 DNA reads as TGTGCCAGCAGCCGCCTGGCCCCCTACGAGCAGTACTTC. Protein sequence: CASSRLAPYEQYF.

The CDR3 is CASSHGLTGTSGSPYNEQFF. In nucleotides, the CDR3 is TGTGCCAGCAGCCATGGCCTCACCGGGACTAGCGGGAGTCCCTACAATGAGCAGTTCTTC. V gene TRBV3-1 combines with J gene TRBJ2-1; TRBD2 matches at 14 bases. Germline CDR1 reads LGHDT; CDR2 reads YNNKEL (reference sequence). CDR3 length: 20 amino acids. With V trimmed by 3 bases and J by 2 bases, 12 bases remained unmatched.

The sample holds a few counts of this clonotype. This chain connects TRBV5-6 to TRBJ2-7, with D perhaps TRBD1 or TRBD2 (5 bases each). Trimming pared 5 bases from V and 9 bases from J, leaving 18 bases between. The CDR3 has 13 amino acids. CDR1 and CDR2 from the germline V gene are SGHDT and YYEEEE. The CDR3 DNA is TGTGCCAGCAGTCTCGGGACGCCTCGTGCGCAGTACTTC. Translation: CASSLGTPRAQYF.

This clonotype appeared many times. The V gene is TRBV27, the J gene TRBJ2-7; 9 bases fit TRBD1. Germline assignment: CDR1 MNHEY and CDR2 SMNVEV (reference sequence). The ends lost 2 bases at V and 7 bases at J; junction bases unmatched: 3. This CDR3 contains 13 residues. The CDR3 DNA reads TGTGCCAGCAGTTTAATGGGACAGGGAGAGCAGTACTTC. Its protein product is CASSLMGQGEQYF.

This clonotype was observed many times. This rearrangement joins TRBV4-3 to TRBJ2-3; 7 bases fit TRBD2. This CDR3 has 15 residues. Looked up from germline, CDR1 is LGHNA and CDR2 is YSLEER. Trimming cost V 2 bases and J 5 bases; bases outside gene matches: 7. The CDR3 nucleotides are TGCGCCAGCAGCCAAACAACTAGCGCGATAGATACGCAGTATTTT. This gives the protein CASSQTTSAIDTQYF.

The sample holds a few counts of this clonotype. The genes are TRBV2 and TRBJ2-3; D may match TRBD1 or TRBD2 (5 bases each). CDR3 length equals 17 residues. Germline loops: CDR1 SNHLY, CDR2 FYNNEI. V lost 4 bases and J 2 bases, leaving 19 bases between the germline ends. The CDR3 DNA is TGTGCCAGCAGTGCATTCGACCGGGACCCATCCACAGATACGCAGTATTTT. It yields the protein CASSAFDRDPSTDTQYF.

This clonotype was picked up many times. The chain combines TRBV20-1 with TRBJ1-2; D call uncertain. Looked up from germline, CDR1 is DFQATT and CDR2 is SNEGSKA (reference sequence). V was shortened by 1 base and J by 0 bases, with 12 bases between the two germline ends. The CDR3 covers 15 residues. The CDR3 sequence: CSARGAQAANYGYTF. In nucleotides, the CDR3 is TGCAGTGCTAGAGGGGCGCAGGCAGCTAACTATGGCTACACCTTC.